Listed here are 30 T cell receptor beta chains from one sample, sequenced in a study of blood T cell repertoires in COVID-19. Produced via immunoSEQ multiplex PCR; TCRdb's table is partial and in-frame only. The table lists about 130,000 clones, around 86% of them singletons, with approximately 5% in the top ten. Specimen: peripheral blood. The receptors derive from a human donor in a cohort sampled during active COVID-19.

V and J are TRBV4-1 and TRBJ2-7; D gene uncertain. Trimming removed 4 bases at V and 0 bases at J, with 7 bases between. Per germline, CDR1 MGHRA and CDR2 YSYEKL. The CDR3 loop spans 13 amino acids. The CDR3, as DNA: TGCGCCAGCAGCCTCGAGATCTCCTACGAGCAGTACTTC. This translates into CASSLEISYEQYF.

This chain connects TRBV29-1 to TRBJ2-1; possibly TRBD2 for D (6 bases). CDR3 length: 13 residues. Trimming removed 4 bases from V and 8 bases from J, with 15 bases in between. From germline, CDR1 is SQVTM and CDR2 ANQGSEA. CDR3 sequence (DNA): TGCAGCGTTGGGGGTGGGCGGGGCGATGAGCAGTTCTTC. The encoded protein is CSVGGGRGDEQFF.

The sample holds one count of this clone. The rearrangement joins TRBV29-1 to TRBJ2-6; TRBD1 aligns across 9 bases. J was trimmed by 2 bases and V by 1 base; bases with no gene match: 3. Germline values: CDR1 SQVTM, CDR2 ANQGSEA. The CDR3 is 16 amino acids. CDR3 sequence reads: CSVEGDRDTGANVLTF. Written as DNA, the CDR3 is TGCAGCGTTGAAGGGGACAGGGATACTGGGGCCAACGTCCTGACTTTC.

V gene TRBV6-6 combines with J gene TRBJ2-2, with D tentatively TRBD1 (6 bases). The V end lost 2 bases, the J end lost 6 bases, and 10 bases lay between the germline ends. The length of the CDR3 is 14 residues. Germline V gene lookup returns CDR1 MNHNY and CDR2 SVGAGI (reference sequence). The chain's CDR3 is CASSYKGDPGELFF. The CDR3 bases are TGTGCCAGCAGTTACAAGGGGGACCCCGGGGAGCTGTTTTTT.

This clone showed up just a few times. The sample carries other DNA sequences with the same CDR3. The chain has TRBV10-1 and TRBJ2-1; 13 nucleotides line up with TRBD2. Trimming removed 0 bases from V and 7 bases from J; junction bases left unmatched: 0. The CDR3 covers 15 residues. The germline CDR1 and CDR2 sequences are WNHNN and SYGVQD (reference sequence). CDR3 sequence: CASSESGLAGNEQFF. CDR3 nucleotides: TGCGCCAGCAGTGAGTCGGGACTAGCGGGAAATGAGCAGTTCTTC.

The chain couples TRBV5-4 to TRBJ2-7; 11 nucleotides match TRBD2. With 1 base clipped from V and 4 bases from J, the junction kept 7 bases outside the gene matches. CDR1 is SGHNT and CDR2 is YYREEE in the germline V gene (reference sequence). The CDR3 contains 16 residues. The CDR3 spells CASSLTEGLADYEQYF. DNA for the CDR3: TGTGCCAGCAGCTTGACGGAGGGACTAGCGGATTACGAGCAGTACTTC. Full variable domain (missing parts from reference TRBV5-4 and TRBJ2-7): ETGVTQSPTHLIKTRGQQVTLRCSSQSGHNTVSWYQQALGQGPQFIFQYYREEENGRGNFPPRFSGLQFPNYSSELNVNALELDDSALYLCASSLTEGLADYEQYFGPGTRLTVT.

The gene calls are TRBV2 and TRBJ1-6, with 7 bases identical to TRBD1. This CDR3 has 15 residues. CDR1 and CDR2 from the germline V gene are SNHLY and FYNNEI. V was clipped by 6 bases and J by 7 bases; unmatched bases: 9. The CDR3 DNA reads TGTGCCAGCAGGCTAACCGGGACAGACAATTCACCCCTCCACTTT. Protein: CASRLTGTDNSPLHF.

The J gene is TRBJ1-1, the V gene TRBV18, with D perhaps TRBD1 (5 bases). V was trimmed by 2 bases and J by 0 bases, leaving 13 bases between them. The CDR3 runs to 16 residues. Germline V gives CDR1 KGHSH, CDR2 LQKENI. For the CDR3, the DNA is TGTGCCAGCTCACCAGGCAGGGCTTGGGTGAACACTGAAGCTTTCTTT. Encoded protein: CASSPGRAWVNTEAFF.

The chain uses TRBV5-1 and TRBJ2-6, with 7 nucleotides matching TRBD1. Germline CDR1 reads SGHRS; CDR2 reads YFSETQ. CDR3 length: 18 amino acids. Germline trimming cut 6 bases from V and 1 base from J; bases unmatched to any gene: 13. CDR3 sequence: CASIDRTGYISGANVLTF. In DNA, the CDR3 is TGCGCCAGCATCGATAGGACAGGCTATATATCTGGGGCCAACGTCCTGACTTTC.

The chain recombines TRBV7-9 with TRBJ2-2, with D unclear. V lost 0 bases, J lost 1 base, and 3 bases lay in between. CDR1 and CDR2 from the germline V gene are SEHNR and FQNEAQ (reference sequence). The CDR3 contains 14 residues. The CDR3 reads CASSLALNTGELFF. As DNA, the CDR3 is TGTGCCAGCAGCTTAGCCTTGAACACCGGGGAGCTGTTTTTT.

Only a few counts were recorded for this clone. The chain joins TRBV2 to TRBJ1-5; 7 positions agree with TRBD1. V shed 3 bases and J 1 base; nucleotides not matched to a gene: 18. Germline CDR1 reads SNHLY; CDR2 reads FYNNEI. The CDR3 consists of 20 residues. Here the CDR3 reads CASSDFIGQATSNSNQPQHF. The CDR3 coding sequence is TGTGCCAGCAGTGACTTTATCGGACAGGCCACTTCTAACAGCAATCAGCCCCAGCATTTT.

CDR3 residues: CASSDRSFGNQPQHF. CDR3 DNA sequence: TGTGCCAGCAGTGACAGGTCGTTTGGCAATCAGCCCCAGCATTTT. The chain links TRBV6-1 to TRBJ1-5; D is unclear. Between the trimmed V and J ends, which lost 3 bases and 2 bases, there was a span of 11 bases. The germline V gene has CDR1 MNHNS and CDR2 SASEGT. This CDR3 is 15 amino acids long.

The chain couples TRBV6-6 to TRBJ2-1; TRBD2 is a possible D gene (5 bases). The CDR3 length is 15 residues. The germline CDR1 and CDR2 sequences are MNHNY and SVGAGI (reference sequence). Between the trimmed V and J ends, which lost 6 bases and 6 bases, there was a span of 18 bases. The CDR3: CASRAEAVARNEQFF. CDR3 bases: TGTGCCAGCAGAGCGGAGGCGGTGGCTCGCAATGAGCAGTTCTTC.

The chain employs TRBV30 and TRBJ1-2, with no clear D. There are 14 residues in the CDR3. In germline, CDR1 is GTSNPN, CDR2 SVGIG (reference sequence). V lost 0 bases and J lost 8, with 16 bases in between. The CDR3 sequence: CAWSVLTGSHGYTF. The CDR3 nucleotides read TGTGCCTGGAGTGTACTTACCGGGAGTCACGGCTACACCTTC.

The rearrangement links TRBV18 to TRBJ2-5, with 11 bases fitting TRBD1. The trim removed 0 bases at V and 4 bases at J, leaving 4 bases unmatched. The CDR3 is 16 amino acids. Germline V gives CDR1 KGHSH, CDR2 LQKENI. The CDR3 coding sequence is TGTGCCAGCTCACCACCGTTGGGGACAGGGGGAGAGACCCAGTACTTC. Its translation: CASSPPLGTGGETQYF.

This chain links TRBV6-2 or TRBV6-3 with TRBJ2-1, with 11 bases that match TRBD2. This CDR3 has 14 residues. The germline CDR1 and CDR2 sequences are MNHEY and SVGEGT. V dropped 4 bases and J dropped 9; count of bases not matched to a gene: 5. CDR3 sequence reads: CASSWLAGGIEQFF. CDR3 in DNA: TGTGCCAGCAGTTGGCTAGCGGGAGGAATTGAGCAGTTCTTC.

The rearrangement links TRBV3-1 (or the pseudogene TRBV3-2) to TRBJ2-1; 7 bases line up with TRBD2. Germline V lookup: CDR1 LGHDT, CDR2 YNNKEL (reference sequence). V trimming: 2 bases; J trimming: 0 bases; junction bases outside the gene matches: 10. This CDR3 is 18 amino acids long. CDR3 nucleotides: TGTGCCAGCAGCCAAAGGGCTAGCGGCAAAAGCTCCTACAATGAGCAGTTCTTC. This codes for CASSQRASGKSSYNEQFF.

The CDR3 spells CASSPDRTLYNEQFF. CDR3 DNA: TGTGCCAGCAGCCCCGACAGGACTCTTTACAATGAGCAGTTCTTC. The chain has TRBV7-8 and TRBJ2-1; D possibly corresponds to TRBD1 (6 bases). Germline V gives CDR1 SGHVS, CDR2 FQNEAQ. This CDR3 region has 15 residues. V gave up 5 bases and J gave up 4 bases, with 15 bases separating them.

CDR3 sequence: CASSFGTQTTEQYF. The CDR3 nucleotides are TGTGCCAGCAGTTTCGGGACTCAGACCACCGAGCAGTACTTC. The chain uses TRBV5-4 and TRBJ2-7; possible D gene TRBD2, 6 bases. Germline V gives CDR1 SGHNT, CDR2 YYREEE (reference sequence). V was trimmed by 5 bases and J by 6 bases, leaving 18 bases between them. This CDR3 has 14 residues.

The chain carries TRBV5-1 and TRBJ2-1; 11 bases align to TRBD2. The V gene's germline CDR1 is SGHRS and CDR2 YFSETQ. V lost 1 base and J lost 7; bases outside the gene matches: 7. The CDR3 extends over 16 amino acids. CDR3 sequence: CASSLPVLAGGNEQFF. The CDR3 region has the DNA TGCGCCAGCAGCTTGCCTGTTCTAGCGGGAGGTAATGAGCAGTTCTTC.

The chain combines TRBV7-3 with TRBJ2-6, with TRBD1 matching over 9 bases. The CDR3 runs to 18 residues. CDR1 is SGHTA and CDR2 is FQGTGA in the germline V gene. V lost 2 bases and J lost 2; bases outside the gene matches: 7. The CDR3 coding sequence is TGTGCCAGCAGCTTAGGGACAGGGTCTTTGGCTGGGGCCAACGTCCTGACTTTC. Encoded protein: CASSLGTGSLAGANVLTF.

This chain uses TRBV6-5 with TRBJ1-2, with D possibly TRBD1 on 6 matching bases. CDR3 length equals 15 residues. Trimming shortened V by 0 bases and J by 8 bases, and 16 bases separated the two germline ends. Germline values: CDR1 MNHEY, CDR2 SVGAGI. The CDR3 DNA reads TGTGCCAGCAGTTACTCCCAAACAGGGACCTACGGCTACACCTTC. The encoded protein is CASSYSQTGTYGYTF.

This sequence joins TRBV12-3 or TRBV12-4 and TRBJ2-1; D not resolved. V was pared by 7 bases and J by 6 bases, with 13 bases between. This CDR3 contains 13 residues. CDR3 in DNA: TGTGCCAGCAACCTGAGGAGAGTCAATGAGCAGTTCTTC. This gives the protein CASNLRRVNEQFF.

This rearrangement joins TRBV2 to TRBJ2-3; D perhaps matches TRBD2 (5 bases). Per germline, CDR1 SNHLY and CDR2 FYNNEI. The germline V and J ends were trimmed by 5 bases and 0 bases, with 15 bases remaining between them. The CDR3 is made up of 16 amino acids. The CDR3 DNA sequence: TGTGCCAGCAGTCTTCGGACGGGGTTGAGCACAGATACGCAGTATTTT. It translates to CASSLRTGLSTDTQYF.

The V gene is TRBV7-9, the J gene TRBJ2-1; a weak D match, TRBD2 (5 bases). The CDR3 length is 12 residues. With 5 bases removed from V and 9 bases from J, the gap between germline ends came to 11 bases. CDR1 is SEHNR and CDR2 is FQNEAQ in the germline V gene (reference sequence). The CDR3 is CASSQEGPEQFF. As DNA, the CDR3 is TGTGCCAGCAGCCAAGAGGGTCCTGAGCAGTTCTTC. Supplemented by reference TRBV7-9 and TRBJ2-1, the full variable domain reads DTGVSQNPRHKITKRGQNVTFRCDPISEHNRLYWYRQTLGQGPEFLTYFQNEAQLEKSRLLSDRFSAERPKGSFSTLEIQRTEQGDSAMYLCASSQEGPEQFFGPGTRLTVL.

The chain is built from TRBV28 and TRBJ2-7; TRBD1 is a possible D gene (7 bases). Trimming cost V 4 bases and J 9 bases, with 13 bases left between them. Germline lookup yields CDR1 MDHEN and CDR2 SYDVKM. This CDR3 comprises 12 residues. CDR3 nucleotides: TGTGCCAGCAGTTCCCGACAGGGACTGCAGTACTTC. It is translated as CASSSRQGLQYF.

V gene TRBV7-9 combines with J gene TRBJ2-7; 7 bases align to TRBD1. Trimming removed 5 bases from V and 3 bases from J; junction bases left unmatched: 13. CDR3 length equals 16 residues. CDR1 SEHNR and CDR2 FQNEAQ come from the germline V gene (reference sequence). CDR3 sequence: CASSREGQLPFYEQYF. DNA for the CDR3: TGTGCCAGCAGCCGCGAGGGACAGCTGCCTTTCTACGAGCAGTACTTC. Complete variable domain (other parts from reference TRBV7-9 and TRBJ2-7): DTGVSQNPRHKITKRGQNVTFRCDPISEHNRLYWYRQTLGQGPEFLTYFQNEAQLEKSRLLSDRFSAERPKGSFSTLEIQRTEQGDSAMYLCASSREGQLPFYEQYFGPGTRLTVT.

V gene TRBV27 combines with J gene TRBJ2-1, with TRBD1 matching 11 bases. This CDR3 comprises 16 residues. V lost 6 bases and J lost 9; bases outside the gene matches: 13. Germline CDR1 is MNHEY and CDR2 is SMNVEV (reference sequence). CDR3 bases: TGTGCCAGCAGGCCAGGGGGGACAGGGGGAAGGAGTGAGCAGTTCTTC. Translating it yields CASRPGGTGGRSEQFF.

The chain carries TRBV7-9 and TRBJ1-3; TRBD1 agrees at 7 bases. V was clipped by 4 bases and J by 0 bases; unmatched bases: 9. Germline CDR1 SEHNR, CDR2 FQNEAQ (reference sequence). This CDR3 comprises 17 residues. The DNA for the CDR3 is TGTGCCAGCAGCTCTGCGACAGGGCGACTCTCTGGAAACACCATATATTTT. Encoded protein: CASSSATGRLSGNTIYF.

Details on this clone: Other DNA sequences in the same sample also yield this CDR3. This rearrangement joins TRBV19 to TRBJ2-1; 7 bases are a match to TRBD1. The germline V gene has CDR1 LNHDA and CDR2 SQIVND (reference sequence). The CDR3 extends over 14 amino acids. Trimming took 3 bases from V and 3 from J; bases not matched to a gene: 2. In nucleotides, the CDR3 is TGTGCCAGTAGTATCCGGGACAGCTACAATGAGCAGTTCTTC. Encoded protein: CASSIRDSYNEQFF.